Listed below are T cell receptor beta chains from one sample, sequenced in a study of blood T cell repertoires in COVID-19. Repertoires were generated with immunoSEQ multiplex PCR, while TCRdb's copy carries only in-frame clones and drops some. The profile shows roughly 200,000 clones, roughly 87% of them singletons. Sequenced: peripheral blood. These receptors originate from a man aged 60 to 69 with active or convalescent COVID-19. Each CDR3 is given with its conserved first and last residue. Fields, in order: J gene, V gene, clone size, D gene, CDR3 DNA, CDR3 protein. A D gene is named only where the DNA matches it firmly. Not every row has a clone size; where given, it reads once, few, many or a size class.

J: TRBJ2-2; V: TRBV9; size: -; D: -; DNA: TGTGCCAGCAGCGTCCAGAACACCGGGGAGCTGTTTTTT; CDR3: CASSVQNTGELFF
J: TRBJ1-1; V: TRBV5-5; size: -; D: -; DNA: TGTGCCAGCAGCCTGGAATCAAGGTGGAGTGAAGCTTTCTTT; CDR3: CASSLESRWSEAFF
J: TRBJ1-2; V: TRBV5-4; size: once; D: -; DNA: TGTGCCAGCAGCCCGGGGGGAACAGGGCCACGTAACTATGGCTACACCTTC; CDR3: CASSPGGTGPRNYGYTF
J: TRBJ2-3; V: TRBV29-1; size: -; D: -; DNA: TGCAGCGTGACAGCCTTCACAGATACGCAGTATTTT; CDR3: CSVTAFTDTQYF
J: TRBJ1-1; V: TRBV5-1; size: -; D: TRBD1; DNA: TGCGCCAGCAGCTTGTACAGGGGGAACACTGAAGCTTTCTTT; CDR3: CASSLYRGNTEAFF
J: TRBJ2-6; V: TRBV19; size: -; D: TRBD1; DNA: TGTGCCAGTAGTCCCCGGGACAGACTCAGCTCTGGGGCCAACGTCCTGACTTTC; CDR3: CASSPRDRLSSGANVLTF
J: TRBJ2-3; V: TRBV7-9; size: -; D: -; DNA: TGTGCCAGCAGCTTCACGGAGGCTAGCACAGATACGCAGTATTTT; CDR3: CASSFTEASTDTQYF
J: TRBJ1-4; V: TRBV6-5; size: -; D: -; DNA: TGTGCCAGCAGTTACTCGGGCAGGGGATATGAAAAACTGTTTTTT; CDR3: CASSYSGRGYEKLFF
J: TRBJ2-4; V: TRBV27; size: -; D: -; DNA: TGTGCCAGCAGTTCCCCCGCATTCGGGATAGAGAAAAACATTCAGTACTTC; CDR3: CASSSPAFGIEKNIQYF
J: TRBJ2-7; V: TRBV24-1; size: -; D: -; DNA: TGTGCCACCTCCACAGGAGCCTACGAGCAGTACTTC; CDR3: CATSTGAYEQYF
J: TRBJ2-1; V: TRBV5-4; size: -; D: -; DNA: TGTGCCAGCAGCAAAGACAGTGGGGCTTCCTACAATGAGCAGTTCTTC; CDR3: CASSKDSGASYNEQFF
J: TRBJ2-2; V: TRBV6-5; size: -; D: TRBD1; DNA: TGTGCCAGCCGAAGGGGGCTCGCCGGGGAGCTGTTTTTT; CDR3: CASRRGLAGELFF
J: TRBJ2-3; V: TRBV7-9; size: -; D: TRBD1; DNA: TGTGCCAGCAGCTTAACACAGGGGGCAGGCACAGATACGCAGTATTTT; CDR3: CASSLTQGAGTDTQYF
J: TRBJ2-1; V: TRBV11-3; size: -; D: -; DNA: TGTGCCAGCAGCTTAGGGGGCGGCAATGAGCAGTTCTTC; CDR3: CASSLGGGNEQFF
J: TRBJ2-7; V: TRBV14; size: -; D: -; DNA: TGTGCCAGCAGTAACAGGGAAAATAGTGGCCACGAGCAGTACTTC; CDR3: CASSNRENSGHEQYF
J: TRBJ2-1; V: TRBV25-1; size: many; D: TRBD2; DNA: TGTGCCAGCAGCTTAAGGGCTAGCGGGCGAGAGCAGTTCTTC; CDR3: CASSLRASGREQFF
J: TRBJ2-5; V: TRBV9; size: -; D: TRBD2; DNA: TGTGCCAGCAGCGTCCCTAGCGGGGGAGGAGAGACCCAGTACTTC; CDR3: CASSVPSGGGETQYF
J: TRBJ2-7; V: TRBV5-1; size: -; D: -; DNA: TGCGCCAGCAGCTCGGCGGGCTCCTACGAGCAGTACTTC; CDR3: CASSSAGSYEQYF
J: TRBJ2-3; V: TRBV5-1; size: -; D: -; DNA: TGCGCCAGCAGCTTGTTCCTACAGGGGGGGGCAGATACGCAGTATTTT; CDR3: CASSLFLQGGADTQYF
J: TRBJ2-3; V: TRBV6-5; size: once; D: -; DNA: TGTGCCAGCGTTAGCAGGGGGGGCACAGATACGCAGTATTTT; CDR3: CASVSRGGTDTQYF
J: TRBJ2-7; V: TRBV4-1; size: once; D: TRBD2; DNA: TGCGCCAGCAGCCCCGGGGTGGTGCGGGGGACCTACGAGCAGTACTTC; CDR3: CASSPGVVRGTYEQYF
J: TRBJ1-4; V: TRBV2; size: -; D: TRBD1; DNA: TGTGCCAGCAGTCAGGACAGGGGGAATGAAAAACTGTTTTTT; CDR3: CASSQDRGNEKLFF
J: TRBJ1-5; V: TRBV27; size: -; D: -; DNA: TGTGCCAGCAGTTATGACAGATTCAATCAGCCCCAGCATTTT; CDR3: CASSYDRFNQPQHF
J: TRBJ1-6; V: TRBV7-6; size: -; D: TRBD1; DNA: TGTGCCAGCAGCTTGTCGGCAGGGGGCCATTCACCCCTCCACTTT; CDR3: CASSLSAGGHSPLHF
J: TRBJ2-2; V: TRBV11-3; size: -; D: -; DNA: TGTGCCAGCAGCTTAGCTGGGGAGCTGTTTTTT; CDR3: CASSLAGELFF
J: TRBJ1-5; V: TRBV9; size: -; D: -; DNA: TGTGCCAGCAGCGTAGATATGGGGGGGAATCAGCCCCAGCATTTT; CDR3: CASSVDMGGNQPQHF
J: TRBJ2-3; V: TRBV19; size: -; D: -; DNA: TGTGCCAGTAGTATCCCAGGGACTAGCACAGATACGCAGTATTTT; CDR3: CASSIPGTSTDTQYF
J: TRBJ2-2; V: TRBV29-1; size: -; D: -; DNA: TGCAGCGTTCGCCGGGACACGAGCACCGGGGAGCTGTTTTTT; CDR3: CSVRRDTSTGELFF
J: TRBJ1-2; V: TRBV18; size: -; D: -; DNA: TGTGCCAGCTCACCCGGGGTGTACGGCTACACCTTC; CDR3: CASSPGVYGYTF
J: TRBJ1-1; V: TRBV6-1; size: once; D: -; DNA: TGTGCCAGCAGTGAAGGAGCGGACACTGAAGCTTTCTTT; CDR3: CASSEGADTEAFF
J: TRBJ1-5; V: TRBV19; size: -; D: -; DNA: TGTGCCAGTAGTATAGTACAGGGCAATCAGCCCCAGCATTTT; CDR3: CASSIVQGNQPQHF
J: TRBJ1-2; V: TRBV30; size: -; D: -; DNA: TGTGCCTGGAGTCCCGTGGCTGTGAAATGTCAGACAGGCCTAGGGGGCTATGGCTACACCTTC; CDR3: CAWSPVAVKCQTGLGGYGYTF
J: TRBJ1-2; V: TRBV5-1; size: -; D: -; DNA: TGCGCCAGCAGTCCCGGGACACCTTATGGCTACACCTTC; CDR3: CASSPGTPYGYTF
J: TRBJ1-1; V: TRBV5-5; size: -; D: -; DNA: TGTGCCAGCAGCTTGGAGGTGGAGGCGGGGGAAGCTTTCTTT; CDR3: CASSLEVEAGEAFF
J: TRBJ1-3; V: TRBV9; size: -; D: TRBD1; DNA: TGTGCCAGCAGCCCCGGGACAGGGGGCGCTTCCATATATTTT; CDR3: CASSPGTGGASIYF
J: TRBJ1-2; V: TRBV11-2; size: -; D: -; DNA: TGTGCCAGCAGTCGTCTAACAGGGATTCGGGTCTATGGCTACACCTTC; CDR3: CASSRLTGIRVYGYTF
J: TRBJ2-7; V: TRBV3-1/TRBV3-2; size: -; D: TRBD1; DNA: TGTGCCAGCAGCCCGCGGGACAGGGGTTACGAGCAGTACTTC; CDR3: CASSPRDRGYEQYF
J: TRBJ2-2; V: TRBV4-1; size: -; D: -; DNA: TGCGCCAGCAGCCAAGATAATAGCGCCGGTCTTGCTTTGTTTTTT; CDR3: CASSQDNSAGLALFF
J: TRBJ2-5; V: TRBV11-2; size: once; D: -; DNA: TGTGCCAGCAGCTATGGCGAGACCCAGTACTTC; CDR3: CASSYGETQYF
J: TRBJ1-1; V: TRBV3-1/TRBV3-2; size: few; D: -; DNA: TGTGCCAGCAGCTTCCAGGGTACTGAAGCTTTCTTT; CDR3: CASSFQGTEAFF
J: TRBJ2-3; V: TRBV10-1; size: -; D: TRBD2; DNA: TGCGCCAGCAGTCGACTAGCGGGGGGACCTACAGATACGCAGTATTTT; CDR3: CASSRLAGGPTDTQYF
J: TRBJ1-2; V: TRBV5-1; size: -; D: TRBD1; DNA: TGCGCCAGCAGCTTGGGAGGACAGGGGTTCGGCGGCTACACCTTC; CDR3: CASSLGGQGFGGYTF
J: TRBJ1-2; V: TRBV30; size: -; D: -; DNA: TGTGCCTGGAGTGATCCGGGGTTACACCTTTATGGCTACACCTTC; CDR3: CAWSDPGLHLYGYTF
J: TRBJ1-5; V: TRBV7-2; size: -; D: TRBD1; DNA: TGTGCCAGCAGCTTAGAGTTGAGGGACAGGGGCCAGCCCCAGCATTTT; CDR3: CASSLELRDRGQPQHF
J: TRBJ1-2; V: TRBV9; size: -; D: TRBD1; DNA: TGTGCCAGCACCCCGGGACAGGGGGCTTGGTATGGCTACACCTTC; CDR3: CASTPGQGAWYGYTF
J: TRBJ2-3; V: TRBV6-6; size: -; D: TRBD2; DNA: TGTGCCAGCAGTCCGACCATAAATAGCGGGGGCACAGATACGCAGTATTTT; CDR3: CASSPTINSGGTDTQYF
J: TRBJ1-4; V: TRBV18; size: -; D: -; DNA: TGTGCCAGCTCACCGGACCGACAGGCGGAAAAACTGTTTTTT; CDR3: CASSPDRQAEKLFF
J: TRBJ1-2; V: TRBV5-4; size: -; D: TRBD1; DNA: TGTGCCAGCAGCTCGGGACAGGGAATGAACGGCTACACCTTC; CDR3: CASSSGQGMNGYTF
J: TRBJ1-1; V: TRBV5-5; size: -; D: -; DNA: TGTGCCAGCAGCGCAACAGTGAACACTGAAGCTTTCTTT; CDR3: CASSATVNTEAFF